The 8 T cell receptor beta chains given below trace back to one sample, sequenced in a study of human T cells and chemical hapten exposure. The sample's time point: patch test 1, 2 weeks after DPC sensitization. Treatment defined: therapeutic diphenylcyclopropenone sensitization with weekly scalp DPC. Unfractionated whole blood yielded total RNA. From the RACE reads, TCRdb called clonotypes with MiXCR, one entry per CDR3 protein. The table shows roughly 52,000 distinct CDR3 sequences, with 9.5% to 12% occurring only once. The input for sequencing was whole blood, taken in connection with sensitization to the hapten diphenylcyclopropenone (DPC). The source is a woman aged 40 to 55 with alopecia areata. Some clones in this sample may be carry-over from other donors' samples.

The J gene is TRBJ2-7, the V gene TRBV7-6; tentatively, D is TRBD2 (5 bases). Per germline, CDR1 SGHVS and CDR2 FNYEAQ. Trimming stripped 5 bases from V and 3 bases from J, with 14 bases between. The CDR3 spans 14 residues. The CDR3 loop reads CASSPDGIGYEQYF. The CDR3 region has the DNA TGTGCCAGCAGCCCCGACGGGATAGGCTACGAGCAGTACTTC.

The chain couples TRBV7-9 to TRBJ2-1; D gene uncertain. V was cut by 2 bases and J by 8 bases, with 13 bases left in between. The germline V gene encodes CDR1 SEHNR and CDR2 FQNEAQ (reference sequence). The CDR3 is 14 amino acids. This CDR3 is CASSLMVNLDEQFF. As DNA, the CDR3 is TGTGCCAGCAGCTTAATGGTTAATCTAGATGAGCAGTTCTTC. The complete variable domain, with remaining parts taken from reference TRBV7-9 and TRBJ2-1, reads DTGVSQNPRHKITKRGQNVTFRCDPISEHNRLYWYRQTLGQGPEFLTYFQNEAQLEKSRLLSDRFSAERPKGSFSTLEIQRTEQGDSAMYLCASSLMVNLDEQFFGPGTRLTVL.

The V call is TRBV29-1, the J call TRBJ2-1; TRBD2 aligns across 10 bases. With V trimmed by 7 bases and J by 6 bases, 6 bases remained unmatched. In germline, CDR1 is SQVTM, CDR2 ANQGSEA. The CDR3 has 13 amino acids. The CDR3: CSALAGTINEQFF. DNA for the CDR3: TGCAGCGCACTAGCGGGGACGATCAATGAGCAGTTCTTC.

This clonotype has a handful of counts. The rearrangement joins TRBV30 to TRBJ1-1; D remains unclear. The CDR3 totals 11 residues. Germline V gene sequence: CDR1 GTSNPN, CDR2 SVGIG (reference sequence). Trimming took 5 bases from V and 7 from J, leaving 11 bases between them. DNA for the CDR3: TGTGCCTGGGGTGAGGGCATTGAAGCTTTCTTT. This codes for CAWGEGIEAFF.

The chain couples TRBV6-5 to TRBJ1-2, with 7 bases that match TRBD1. The CDR3 is made up of 15 amino acids. V lost 2 bases and J lost 6; bases outside the gene matches: 9. Germline V gene data show CDR1 as MNHEY and CDR2 as SVGAGI. CDR3 in amino acids: CASSYLVPGGDGYTF. In DNA, the CDR3 is TGTGCCAGCAGTTACCTCGTGCCAGGGGGTGATGGCTACACCTTC.

The chain joins TRBV12-3 or TRBV12-4 to TRBJ2-7; weak D call: TRBD1 (6 bases). The V end was cut by 6 bases, the J end by 3 bases, with 15 bases between. The CDR3 spans 14 residues. The CDR3 here is CASSPRTESYEQYF. The DNA of the CDR3 is TGTGCCAGCAGCCCTAGGACAGAAAGCTACGAGCAGTACTTC.

This clonotype has a count of ten or more. V and J are TRBV5-1 and TRBJ2-3; D is perhaps TRBD1 (5 bases). CDR1 and CDR2 (germline): SGHRS, YFSETQ. Trimming shortened V by 0 bases and J by 2 bases, and 7 bases separated the two germline ends. The CDR3 sequence is 14 residues long. The CDR3 bases are TGCGCCAGCAGCTTGGGACAGCTCACAGATACGCAGTATTTT. This translates into CASSLGQLTDTQYF.

This clonotype was counted at least ten times. The J gene is TRBJ1-1, the V gene TRBV20-1; D is possibly TRBD1 (6 bases). V was cut by 6 bases and J by 0 bases, with 17 bases left in between. The CDR3 consists of 15 residues. The germline gives CDR1 DFQATT, CDR2 SNEGSKA (reference sequence). CDR3 in DNA: TGCAGTGCCCCAGCTCGGACAGAGTTGAACACTGAAGCTTTCTTT. The encoded protein is CSAPARTELNTEAFF.